This TCR beta chain was identified during a study of vaccination and CD4 T cells after COVID-19. Turning to the study itself: Across the group, participants received two doses of either BNT162b2 or mRNA-1273 vaccine. Findings and limits, study-wide: A relatively small number of convalescent patients were studied, and no early post-infection timepoints were included.

Treatment described: roughly 11-day PBMC culture with coronavirus spike peptide pools or control peptides (ViraFEST assay). TCR sequencing followed the expansion of antigen-specific T cells with peptide pools in ViraFEST. It was with roughly 9.6 IU/ml IL-2 and roughly 9 ug/ml peptide pools that about 2 million PBMCs per well were cultured. This clonotype was observed a few times. Antigen specificity is unknown. Germline-derived CDR1 and CDR2 are SGHAT and FQNNGV. This CDR3 has 15 amino acids. The V gene end was trimmed by 4 bases and the J gene end by 0 bases; junction bases not matched to a gene: 5. Cultured CD4+ T-cell DNA underwent Oncomine TCR Beta short-read sequencing. TCRdb reprocessed the PCR reads via MiXCR and lists one record per CDR3 protein. Of around 15,000 distinct CDR3 sequences in the sample, around 38% were seen once.

The source of this sequence is a human donor with COVID-19. The sequencing sample was made of cultured CD4+ T cells from blood. V and J are TRBV11-2 and TRBJ1-2, with 7 bases matching TRBD1. DNA for the CDR3: TGTGCCAGCAGCTCGACAGGGACTACTAACTATGGCTACACCTTC. This gives the protein CASSSTGTTNYGYTF.